One TCR beta chain is described in this entry. This record belongs to a study of blood T cell repertoires in COVID-19. The germline gives CDR1 SGHKS, CDR2 YYEKEE (reference sequence). The CDR3 has 16 residues. The V end lost 2 bases, the J end lost 1 base, and 16 bases lay between the germline ends. Data came from immunoSEQ multiplex PCR; TCRdb stores just in-frame clones and leaves some out. The sample lists approximately 180,000 clones; roughly 87% were seen once. The rearrangement links TRBV5-5 to TRBJ2-7; no definite D call. The receptor's source is a man aged 55 to 70 with active or convalescent COVID-19. The sequencing sample was made of peripheral blood. The CDR3 bases are TGTGCCAGCAGCTTCTCTTTGTCACGACTTTCCTACGAGCAGTACTTC. The encoded protein is CASSFSLSRLSYEQYF.